The clone carrying this TCR beta chain came up a few times. This sample stems from a study of CD4 and CD8 cells across lung adenocarcinoma regions. Germline V CDR1 and CDR2: WSHSY, SAAADI. The CDR3 length is 11 residues. V dropped 2 bases and J dropped 2 bases, with 1 base sitting between them. Samples came from patients with localized non-small cell lung adenocarcinoma. Each CDR3 protein gets one entry after TCRdb re-called the PCR reads with MiXCR. The repertoire holds over 15,000 distinct CDR3 sequences, with less than 55% as singletons. Sequenced material: CD8+ T cells from the center of a lung tumor. This chain uses TRBV10-2 with TRBJ2-7, with unresolved D. This receptor was identified in a female donor with lung adenocarcinoma. The CD4 and CD8 labels of this study may be unreliable. The CDR3 DNA sequence: TGCGCCAGCAGTGAGACCTACGAGCAGTACTTC. This encodes CASSETYEQYF.